The TCR beta chain described here comes from a study of blood T cell repertoires in COVID-19. The study recruited people aged about 18 to 95 years across roughly 23 US areas. V shed 4 bases and J shed 1 base, with 26 bases lying between them. There are 19 residues in the CDR3. Germline V gene sequence: CDR1 SGDLS, CDR2 YYNGEE. Only in-frame clones appear in the TCRdb table, and some are missing; sequencing was by immunoSEQ multiplex PCR. The sample has about 300,000 clones; 85% are singletons. Sequenced material: PBMCs or T cells enriched from blood (not recorded which). The genes are TRBV9 and TRBJ1-1, with D perhaps matching TRBD1 (5 bases). The TCR was taken from a woman between 25 and 40 years old who had been exposed to COVID-19. The CDR3 sequence is CASSINSRPREWGNTEAFF. The CDR3, as DNA: TGTGCCAGCAGCATTAACTCACGACCCAGGGAATGGGGGAACACTGAAGCTTTCTTT.